These 8 T cell receptor beta chains came from one sample sequenced in a study of regulatory T cells in long-lasting Graves disease. With iRepertoire HTBI primers and Arm-PCR of CDR3 regions, TCR beta libraries were built. TCRdb re-derived calls from the multiplex PCR reads in MiXCR, one entry per CDR3 protein. The table shows some 450,000 distinct CDR3 sequences, with about a sixth occurring only once. As for time point: newly diagnosed GD, antithyroid drugs for less than 3 months. Following extraction of RNA from PBMCs, that RNA was used to make the TCR library. These data are also associated with another study on T cells in Graves' hyperthyroidism and ophthalmopathy.

The specimen was peripheral blood mononuclear cells (PBMCs), collected at new diagnosis, from a patient treated with antithyroid drugs. The receptors were sampled from a woman aged 30 to 39 with Graves disease.

Many counts were recorded for this clonotype. The rearrangement links TRBV12-3 or TRBV12-4 to TRBJ2-2; no firm D call. V shed 6 bases and J shed 4 bases, with 12 bases lying between them. The CDR3 loop spans 14 amino acids. The CDR3 nucleotides are TGTGCCAGCAGAGAAGGCCGAATCACCGGGGAGCTGTTTTTT. Its protein product is CASREGRITGELFF.

In its sample, this clonotype was seen a few times. This rearrangement joins TRBV4-1 to TRBJ2-7; TRBD2 matches at 9 bases. The germline gives CDR1 MGHRA, CDR2 YSYEKL. The trim removed 3 bases at V and 4 bases at J, leaving 22 bases unmatched. The CDR3 spans 20 residues. CDR3 region: CASSQTGAFGGRAHGYEQYF. The DNA for the CDR3 is TGCGCCAGCAGCCAGACAGGCGCTTTCGGCGGGAGGGCCCATGGGTACGAGCAGTACTTC.

This clonotype was picked up many times. V and J are TRBV5-1 and TRBJ2-1; D may match TRBD1 or TRBD2 (5 bases each). The CDR3 contains 13 residues. The V gene lost 7 bases and the J gene lost 0 bases, with 8 bases spanning the gap. CDR1 is SGHRS, CDR2 YFSETQ, per germline. The CDR3 reads CASGTPSYNEQFF. The CDR3 DNA is TGCGCCAGCGGGACGCCCTCCTACAATGAGCAGTTCTTC.

Ten or more counts support this clonotype. The chain has TRBV18 and TRBJ2-7, with 11 bases aligning to TRBD2. The CDR3 has 17 amino acids. Trimming cost V 6 bases and J 8 bases; bases outside gene matches: 18. Germline values: CDR1 KGHSH, CDR2 LQKENI. DNA of the CDR3: TGTGCCAGCTCGCCCCCCACTAGCGGGAGTGGCCACCCCAAGCAGTACTTC. Translating it yields CASSPPTSGSGHPKQYF.

This chain connects TRBV30 to TRBJ2-7; D could derive from TRBD1 or TRBD2 (6 bases each). V was trimmed by 2 bases and J by 1 base, leaving 9 bases between them. Per germline, CDR1 GTSNPN and CDR2 SVGIG (reference sequence). The CDR3 has 13 amino acids. CDR3 in DNA: TGTGCCTGGAGTAGGGGGGAATCCTACGAGCAGTACTTC. It encodes CAWSRGESYEQYF.

There are a few counts of this clonotype. The chain carries TRBV12-3 or TRBV12-4 and TRBJ2-1; 8 bases agree with TRBD1. The J segment lost 6 bases and the V segment lost 7 bases, leaving 8 bases of the junction unmatched. This CDR3 spans 14 amino acids. The CDR3 protein is CASTSGGPGNEQFF. The CDR3 DNA sequence: TGTGCCAGCACCTCAGGGGGCCCGGGCAATGAGCAGTTCTTC.

This clonotype was seen only a few times. The chain has TRBV5-1 and TRBJ2-7; either TRBD1 or TRBD2 may fit D (5 bases each). With 2 bases removed from V and 5 bases from J, the gap between germline ends came to 11 bases. CDR3 length equals 13 residues. In germline, CDR1 is SGHRS, CDR2 YFSETQ. The CDR3 nucleotides are TGCGCCAGCAGCTTCCGGGACGGCGACGAGCAGTACTTC. Its translation is CASSFRDGDEQYF.

This sequence joins TRBV20-1 and TRBJ2-3, with 8 positions matching TRBD2. Germline assignment: CDR1 DFQATT and CDR2 SNEGSKA (reference sequence). The CDR3 length is 15 residues. The junction had 11 bases not matched to a gene; V was cut back by 5 bases and J by 4 bases. CDR3 loop: CSAPLTSEGSDTQYF. CDR3 nucleotide sequence: TGCAGTGCTCCACTGACTAGCGAGGGGTCAGATACGCAGTATTTT.